The present T cell receptor beta chain was sequenced within a study of cytomegalovirus exposure and HLA in healthy donors. Clones were sequenced by immunoSEQ multiplex PCR, and TCRdb holds only the in-frame ones, with some missing. Of about 160,000 clones in the sample, around 82% were seen once. Study-level points and caveats: As was reported, the classifier diagnosed cytomegalovirus status with high specificity and sensitivity.

This CDR3 comprises 16 residues. V was shortened by 5 bases and J by 3 bases, with 17 bases between the two germline ends. CDR1 and CDR2 from the germline V gene are SEHNR and FQNEAQ (reference sequence). As to this clone: Its antigen is not known.

The V and J genes are TRBV7-9 and TRBJ2-1; possible D gene TRBD2, 7 bases. This sequence originates from a man between 25 and 39 years old in good health and CMV-seropositive. The sequenced material came from PBMCs. The CDR3 spells CASSGEGGGFYNEQFF. In DNA, the CDR3 is TGTGCCAGCAGCGGAGAGGGCGGGGGCTTCTACAATGAGCAGTTCTTC.